This paragraph covers one TCR beta chain sequence. The target antigen is unknown. This CDR3 spans 15 amino acids. Trimming removed 0 bases at V and 2 bases at J, with 11 bases between. Germline lookup yields CDR1 GTSNPN and CDR2 SVGIG (reference sequence). These data are taken from a study of human T cells and chemical hapten exposure. The study, taken as a whole, reports: Clustering by CDR3 similarity yielded significantly more large clusters from expanded TCRs than controls.

This sample's time point: patch test 2, 6 weeks after DPC sensitization. Sample treatment: therapeutic diphenylcyclopropenone sensitization with weekly scalp DPC. TCRdb used MiXCR to reprocess the RACE reads, holding one entry per CDR3 protein. The data show about 140,000 distinct CDR3 sequences, over 9.5% seen once. This TCR was sampled from a woman aged 45-59 years with alopecia areata. Some clones in this sample may be carry-over from other donors' samples. The input for sequencing was whole blood, taken in connection with sensitization to the hapten diphenylcyclopropenone (DPC). V usage is TRBV30 and J usage is TRBJ1-5, with a possible D match to TRBD1 (5 bases). The CDR3 DNA is TGTGCCTGGAGTGTGCCCAGGGCCGGCAATCAGCCCCAGCATTTT. Translated, it gives CAWSVPRAGNQPQHF.